This T cell receptor (beta chain) was retrieved from a study of T cell responses to AZD1222 COVID-19 vaccine. Pooling of second doses given at about 4 or about 12 weeks was done. Trimming stripped 7 bases from V and 7 bases from J, with 8 bases between. This CDR3 region has 10 residues. The V gene's germline CDR1 is SGDLS and CDR2 YYNGEE. TCRdb's table, derived via immunoSEQ multiplex PCR, lists solely in-frame clones and lacks some. This sample carries around 100,000 clones, around 88% of them seen once, and the ten largest clones take 6.5%. Points on this clone: Its cognate antigen is unknown.

Study-wide findings and caveats: Unmutated variant regions are reportedly targeted by nearly half of spike-specific TCRs.

Sequences were derived from peripheral blood, sampled 28 days after the second AZD1222 dose. The chain is built from TRBV9 and TRBJ1-2, with D perhaps matching TRBD1 (5 bases). This TCR was sampled from an adult who received the AZD1222 COVID-19 vaccine. Here the CDR3 reads CASGGVGYTF. The CDR3 DNA follows: TGTGCCAGCGGAGGGGTTGGCTACACCTTC.